These 32 T cell receptor beta chains share one sample of origin, sequenced in a study of human T cells and chemical hapten exposure. As for time point: patch test 3, about 24 weeks after DPC sensitization. The treatment here: therapeutic diphenylcyclopropenone sensitization with weekly scalp DPC. MiXCR, run by TCRdb on the RACE reads, gives a single entry per CDR3 protein. This table has just over 95,000 distinct CDR3 sequences, around a quarter appearing once. The sequenced sample was whole blood, obtained in connection with sensitization to the hapten diphenylcyclopropenone (DPC). The receptors here all came from a middle-aged man with alopecia areata. Some clones in this sample may be carry-over from other donors' samples.

This chain joins TRBV5-1 and TRBJ2-1; 16 bases match TRBD2. Unmatched junction bases numbered 19, after V lost 1 base and J lost 6 bases. CDR3 size: 22 residues. Germline CDR1 is SGHRS and CDR2 is YFSETQ. The CDR3 protein is CASSLFGPRGLAGGRSTNEQFF. The CDR3 nucleotides are TGCGCCAGCAGCTTGTTCGGACCCCGGGGACTAGCGGGAGGGAGGAGTACCAATGAGCAGTTCTTC. Filled out from reference TRBV5-1 and TRBJ2-1, the complete variable domain reads KAGVTQTPRYLIKTRGQQVTLSCSPISGHRSVSWYQQTPGQGLQFLFEYFSETQRNKGNFPGRFSGRQFSNSRSEMNVSTLELGDSALYLCASSLFGPRGLAGGRSTNEQFFGPGTRLTVL.

This chain joins TRBV4-2 and TRBJ2-7; D may be TRBD1 or TRBD2 (5 bases each). The CDR3 extends over 17 amino acids. V gave up 0 bases and J gave up 3 bases, with 18 bases separating them. CDR1 and CDR2 (germline): LGHNA, YNFKEQ. CDR3 sequence (DNA): TGTGCCAGCAGCCAAGATGAAGGGACCGGGAATTTCTACGAGCAGTACTTC. It encodes CASSQDEGTGNFYEQYF.

This clonotype has only a few counts. This chain uses TRBV7-6 with TRBJ1-1; 7 positions agree with TRBD1. Germline V gene lookup returns CDR1 SGHVS and CDR2 FNYEAQ. CDR3 length: 15 residues. Trimming removed 1 base from V and 6 bases from J; junction bases left unmatched: 8. In DNA, the CDR3 is TGTGCCAGCAGCTTAGTCGCAGGGGGTCTGGCTGAAGCTTTCTTT. Its protein product is CASSLVAGGLAEAFF.

This chain links TRBV7-9 with TRBJ2-1, with 14 positions matching TRBD2. From germline, CDR1 is SEHNR and CDR2 FQNEAQ (reference sequence). V shed 4 bases, J shed 0 bases, and the junction held 11 bases outside the gene matches. CDR3 length equals 20 residues. CDR3 sequence (DNA): TGTGCCAGCAGCTCCCTTGGAGGGACTAGCGGGAGCAGCTCCTACAATGAGCAGTTCTTC. It is translated as CASSSLGGTSGSSSYNEQFF.

This chain links TRBV20-1 with TRBJ2-1; the match to TRBD2 covers 9 bases. The CDR3 has 14 amino acids. V shed 6 bases and J 8 bases; nucleotides not matched to a gene: 11. The germline V gene has CDR1 DFQATT and CDR2 SNEGSKA (reference sequence). CDR3 bases: TGCAGTGCAACCTCCGGGACTAGCCTCCATGAGCAGTTCTTC. Residues: CSATSGTSLHEQFF.

This clonotype is a singleton in its sample. V usage is TRBV4-1 and J usage is TRBJ1-5, with 7 bases identical to TRBD1. V shed 2 bases, J shed 2 bases, and the junction held 9 bases outside the gene matches. This CDR3 spans 17 amino acids. In germline, CDR1 is MGHRA, CDR2 YSYEKL. The CDR3 region is CASSQNPLTGGNQPQHF. CDR3 nucleotide sequence: TGCGCCAGCAGCCAAAATCCTCTAACAGGGGGCAATCAGCCCCAGCATTTT.

This clonotype came up a few times. Written as DNA, the CDR3 is TGTGCCAGCAGCCCCACAATGGCCGGGGCTGAGCAGTTCTTC. This codes for CASSPTMAGAEQFF. This sequence joins TRBV7-2 and TRBJ2-1; D may be TRBD1 or TRBD2 (5 bases each). The CDR3 is 14 residues long. Germline V lookup: CDR1 SGHTA, CDR2 FQGNSA. The V and J ends lost 5 bases and 9 bases respectively, with 17 bases between them. The entire variable domain, with the rest obtained from reference TRBV7-2 and TRBJ2-1, is as follows: GAGVSQSPSNKVTEKGKDVELRCDPISGHTALYWYRQSLGQGLEFLIYFQGNSAPDKSGLPSDRFSAERTGGSVSTLTIQRTQQEDSAVYLCASSPTMAGAEQFFGPGTRLTVL.

The chain uses TRBV18 and TRBJ2-7; 7 bases are a match to TRBD2. The CDR3 spans 15 residues. The V and J ends lost 0 bases and 8 bases, in that order; junction bases with no gene match: 10. Looked up from germline, CDR1 is KGHSH and CDR2 is LQKENI. The CDR3 DNA follows: TGTGCCAGCTCACCACCTACGACGGGAGGCCTCCAGCAGTACTTC. The encoded protein is CASSPPTTGGLQQYF.

In its sample, this clonotype was seen a few times. CDR3 DNA sequence: TGCAGTGCTAGAGATCCGACAGGGAAGGTCAATCAGCCCCAGCATTTT. Translation: CSARDPTGKVNQPQHF. The rearrangement links TRBV20-1 to TRBJ1-5, with 7 bases aligning to TRBD1. The trim removed 0 bases at V and 3 bases at J, leaving 8 bases unmatched. This CDR3 region has 16 residues. Germline-derived CDR1 and CDR2 are DFQATT and SNEGSKA (reference sequence).

The chain is built from TRBV4-1 and TRBJ1-1; no firm D call. The CDR3 spans 14 residues. Germline V CDR1 and CDR2: MGHRA, YSYEKL. Trimming stripped 2 bases from V and 1 base from J, with 8 bases between. The CDR3 loop is CASSQLKENTEAFF. CDR3 sequence (DNA): TGCGCCAGCAGCCAATTAAAGGAGAACACTGAAGCTTTCTTT.

The rearrangement joins TRBV6-2 or TRBV6-3 to TRBJ2-5; tentative D call: TRBD1 (6 bases). This CDR3 is built from 13 residues. V was pared by 4 bases and J by 11 bases, with 17 bases between. Germline values: CDR1 MNHEY, CDR2 SVGEGT. DNA of the CDR3: TGTGCCAGCAGTTTCCGGGACACCCCAACTCAGTACTTC. Translated, it gives CASSFRDTPTQYF.

There are a few counts of this clonotype. The V gene is TRBV27, the J gene TRBJ2-7; 8 positions match TRBD2. Germline V gene sequence: CDR1 MNHEY, CDR2 SMNVEV (reference sequence). With V trimmed by 6 bases and J by 3 bases, 7 bases remained unmatched. CDR3 length: 14 residues. The DNA for the CDR3 is TGTGCCAGCAGCCGGGAGCGGGAGTACTACGAGCAGTACTTC. This gives the protein CASSREREYYEQYF.

The chain is built from TRBV4-1 and TRBJ2-5; maybe TRBD2 (7 bases). Deletions cut 1 base from V and 5 bases from J, with 11 bases between. Germline CDR1 and CDR2: MGHRA and YSYEKL. The CDR3 covers 14 residues. DNA for the CDR3: TGCGCCAGCAGCCAAGGGGAGGGGGGGGAGACCCAGTACTTC. As protein: CASSQGEGGETQYF.

The chain recombines TRBV30 with TRBJ2-7; 10 nucleotides align to TRBD2. The CDR3 covers 13 residues. The germline CDR1 and CDR2 sequences are GTSNPN and SVGIG (reference sequence). Trimming removed 6 bases from V and 2 bases from J; junction bases left unmatched: 4. The CDR3 bases are TGTGCCTGTTGGACTAGCGGTGCCTACGAGCAGTACTTC. Translation: CACWTSGAYEQYF.

This clonotype turned up a few times. V and J are TRBV6-5 and TRBJ2-1; TRBD2 matches 11 bases. Germline CDR1 reads MNHEY; CDR2 reads SVGAGI. V lost 6 bases and J lost 4; bases outside the gene matches: 5. This CDR3 contains 15 residues. CDR3 DNA sequence: TGTGCCAGCAGCCTCCGACTAGCGGGATACAATGAGCAGTTCTTC. Its translation is CASSLRLAGYNEQFF.

Only a few counts were recorded for this clonotype. The CDR3 sequence is CASRHQSSGNTIYF. Here the CDR3 DNA reads TGTGCCAGCAGACATCAGAGTTCTGGAAACACCATATATTTT. This sequence joins TRBV7-9 and TRBJ1-3; D not resolved. Germline V gene sequence: CDR1 SEHNR, CDR2 FQNEAQ (reference sequence). The CDR3 length is 14 residues. The V end was cut by 6 bases, the J end by 1 base, with 10 bases between.

This rearrangement joins TRBV7-9 to TRBJ2-3; TRBD2 agrees at 7 bases. The germline V gene has CDR1 SEHNR and CDR2 FQNEAQ (reference sequence). Germline trimming cut 5 bases from V and 4 bases from J; bases unmatched to any gene: 9. This CDR3 has 15 amino acids. The CDR3 DNA follows: TGTGCCAGCAGCCCACGGACGGGGAGGGCAGATACGCAGTATTTT. The encoded protein is CASSPRTGRADTQYF.

This clonotype came up a few times. The V gene is TRBV5-1, the J gene TRBJ2-7; a possible D gene is TRBD2 (6 bases). Germline assignment: CDR1 SGHRS and CDR2 YFSETQ. CDR3 size: 14 residues. Trimming removed 2 bases from V and 0 bases from J, with 9 bases in between. The DNA for the CDR3 is TGCGCCAGCAGCTTTCTAGCGAACTCCTACGAGCAGTACTTC. This gives the protein CASSFLANSYEQYF.

This chain uses TRBV12-3 or TRBV12-4 with TRBJ1-1, with a weak D call TRBD1 (6 bases). V was pared by 4 bases and J by 5 bases, with 17 bases between. CDR3 length: 15 amino acids. CDR3 sequence reads: CASSYTPGVGTEAFF. In nucleotides, the CDR3 is TGTGCCAGCAGTTATACACCAGGGGTCGGAACTGAAGCTTTCTTT.

The chain has TRBV24-1 and TRBJ2-7; 8 bases match TRBD2. The CDR3 is made up of 17 amino acids. V dropped 4 bases and J dropped 0; count of bases not matched to a gene: 10. Germline V CDR1 and CDR2: KGHDR, SFDVKD. The CDR3 spells CATSEQRGRSNSYEQYF. For the CDR3, the DNA is TGTGCCACCAGTGAGCAGCGCGGGAGGAGTAACTCCTACGAGCAGTACTTC.

This clonotype was seen a handful of times. The rearrangement links TRBV4-3 to TRBJ2-7; TRBD2 might be the D (5 bases). With 0 bases removed from V and 6 bases from J, the gap between germline ends came to 15 bases. The germline V gene has CDR1 LGHNA and CDR2 YSLEER. The CDR3 runs to 15 residues. CDR3 in amino acids: CASSQETPGSVEQYF. Here the CDR3 DNA reads TGCGCCAGCAGCCAAGAGACCCCGGGGTCCGTCGAGCAGTACTTC.

V gene TRBV4-3 combines with J gene TRBJ2-2; 8 bases are shared with TRBD2. The CDR3 length is 19 residues. Germline assignment: CDR1 LGHNA and CDR2 YSLEER. Trimming at V came to 0 bases and at J to 2 bases, leaving 11 bases not matched to a gene. The CDR3 coding sequence is TGCGCCAGCAGCCAAGATCGATCCTCGCGGGAGGTCAACACCGGGGAGCTGTTTTTT. Its translation: CASSQDRSSREVNTGELFF.

In this sample, this clonotype turned up a few times. The V call is TRBV9, the J call TRBJ2-1, with TRBD2 matching over 7 bases. Germline CDR1 reads SGDLS; CDR2 reads YYNGEE. The CDR3 loop spans 15 amino acids. The V segment lost 0 bases and the J segment 9 bases; nucleotides outside the gene matches: 9. The CDR3 sequence: CASSVGPAGLSEQFF. CDR3 coding DNA: TGTGCCAGCAGCGTAGGGCCAGCGGGATTAAGTGAGCAGTTCTTC.

The chain has TRBV12-3 or TRBV12-4 and TRBJ1-1; 10 bases map to TRBD1. The CDR3 sequence is 14 residues long. V was clipped by 6 bases and J by 5 bases; unmatched bases: 6. CDR3 DNA sequence: TGTGCCAGCAGACGGGACAGGGGAGGGACTGAAGCTTTCTTT. Translated: CASRRDRGGTEAFF.

This clonotype was seen more than once but under ten times. DNA of the CDR3: TGTGCCAGCAGCGTTACTCATCTAAGCTACGAGCAGTACTTC. Amino acid sequence: CASSVTHLSYEQYF. The chain recombines TRBV9 with TRBJ2-7, with unresolved D. Germline CDR1 SGDLS, CDR2 YYNGEE. The CDR3 is made up of 14 amino acids. The ends were cut back, 2 bases at V and 3 bases at J, with 12 bases in the middle.

This clonotype was counted between two and nine times. V gene TRBV7-4 combines with J gene TRBJ2-5; TRBD2 matches 12 bases. The germline V gene has CDR1 SGHVT and CDR2 SQSDAQ. This CDR3 is 22 amino acids long. V shed 6 bases, J shed 5 bases, and the junction held 28 bases outside the gene matches. The CDR3 nucleotides read TGTGCCAGCAGAATACACTCTATCCGGACAGAAGCGGGACTAGCGGGCAAGGAGACCCAGTACTTC. Protein sequence: CASRIHSIRTEAGLAGKETQYF.

This clonotype is medium-sized in the sample. Here the CDR3 reads CASSYKGPEADTQYF. The DNA of the CDR3 is TGTGCCAGCAGTTACAAAGGACCCGAGGCAGATACGCAGTATTTT. The chain carries TRBV6-2 or TRBV6-3 and TRBJ2-3; the D is unclear. The CDR3 totals 15 residues. Trimming cost V 2 bases and J 4 bases, with 13 bases left between them. CDR1 MNHEY and CDR2 SVGEGT come from the germline V gene.

This clonotype was detected only a few times. J is TRBJ1-5 and V is TRBV27; 11 bases align to TRBD1. Germline CDR1 is MNHEY and CDR2 is SMNVEV (reference sequence). V was clipped by 7 bases and J by 4 bases; unmatched bases: 3. This CDR3 spans 14 amino acids. For the CDR3, the DNA is TGTGCCAGCAAAGGGACAGGGGGGAATCAGCCCCAGCATTTT. Its translation: CASKGTGGNQPQHF.

This clonotype appeared a few times. The CDR3 DNA reads as TGTGCCACCAGCAGAGGAGGGACCGGGGAGCTGTTTTTT. Its translation is CATSRGGTGELFF. The genes are TRBV15 and TRBJ2-2; D is possibly TRBD2 (5 bases). CDR3 length equals 13 residues. Germline V gene data show CDR1 as LNHNV and CDR2 as YYDKDF (reference sequence). Trimming stripped 1 base from V and 5 bases from J, with 5 bases between.

This clonotype has at least ten counts. This chain joins TRBV5-5 and TRBJ2-3; 8 bases are a match to TRBD2. This CDR3 has 15 residues. V dropped 1 base and J dropped 4; count of bases not matched to a gene: 5. Germline V gene lookup returns CDR1 SGHKS and CDR2 YYEKEE (reference sequence). CDR3 residues: CASSLTSGAPDTQYF. For the CDR3, the DNA is TGTGCCAGCAGCTTGACTAGCGGAGCTCCAGATACGCAGTATTTT. Supplemented by reference TRBV5-5 and TRBJ2-3, the full variable domain reads DAGVTQSPTHLIKTRGQQVTLRCSPISGHKSVSWYQQVLGQGPQFIFQYYEKEERGRGNFPDRFSARQFPNYSSELNVNALLLGDSALYLCASSLTSGAPDTQYFGPGTRLTVL.

The V gene is TRBV12-3 or TRBV12-4, the J gene TRBJ2-1; D ambiguous. The CDR3 consists of 11 residues. V lost 3 bases and J 5 bases, leaving 2 bases between the germline ends. CDR3 sequence (DNA): TGTGCCAGCAGTTTCCACAATGAGCAGTTCTTC. Its translation: CASSFHNEQFF.

V is TRBV6-6 and J is TRBJ1-1; 7 bases fit TRBD1. This CDR3 has 12 amino acids. V shed 4 bases and J 4 bases; nucleotides not matched to a gene: 0. The germline CDR1 and CDR2 sequences are MNHNY and SVGAGI (reference sequence). CDR3 coding DNA: TGTGCCAGCAGTTCAGGGGGCACTGAAGCTTTCTTT. The encoded protein is CASSSGGTEAFF.